This T cell receptor (beta chain) was sequenced for a study of CD8 T cells in ankylosing spondylitis. There are 12 residues in the CDR3. The V segment lost 8 bases and the J segment 3 bases; nucleotides outside the gene matches: 1. CDR1 is ENHRY, CDR2 SYGVKD, per germline. Construction of TCR beta libraries was performed using quantitative 5'-RACE with molecular barcodes. TCRdb reprocessed the 5' RACE reads with MiXCR, giving one entry per CDR3 protein. Here the sample spans approximately 260,000 distinct CDR3 sequences, approximately 9% being singletons. Study observations and caveats: There was reportedly significant enrichment of clones that were disease-linked in matched ankylosing spondylitis synovial fluid.

This clonotype occurred many times. Its antigen is not identified. Source material: blood, either unsorted or a sorted T cell fraction (not recorded which). The source is a male donor with ankylosing spondylitis or in good health (not recorded which). The chain carries TRBV10-3 and TRBJ2-7; 10 bases agree with TRBD1. CDR3: CAIGDRGYEQYF. The CDR3 region has the DNA TGTGCCATCGGGGACAGGGGCTACGAGCAGTACTTC.